One and the same sample provided the 2 T cell receptor beta chains below, sequenced in a study of blood T cell repertoires in COVID-19. Clones were sequenced by immunoSEQ multiplex PCR, and TCRdb holds only the in-frame ones, with some missing. The top ten hold approximately 11% of the sample, which has roughly 150,000 clones, 75% to 90% seen once. The sample consisted of peripheral blood. The receptors stem from a woman of 80 years or more with acute or convalescent COVID-19.

Here the CDR3 DNA reads TGTGCCAGCAGTTACGGGACAGGACCCTCCTACGAGCAGTACTTC. Translation gives CASSYGTGPSYEQYF. This chain uses TRBV6-5 with TRBJ2-7, with 8 bases identical to TRBD1. The CDR3 totals 15 residues. The germline gives CDR1 MNHEY, CDR2 SVGAGI. V dropped 2 bases and J dropped 0; count of bases not matched to a gene: 3.

A remark on this clone: Other DNA sequences within the sample encode an identical CDR3. The chain recombines TRBV7-2 with TRBJ2-3; 9 positions agree with TRBD2. This CDR3 region has 15 residues. Germline assignment: CDR1 SGHTA and CDR2 FQGNSA. Trimming at V came to 6 bases and at J to 1 base, leaving 5 bases not matched to a gene. CDR3 sequence: CASSAQRGGTDTQYF. The CDR3 bases are TGTGCCAGCAGTGCTCAGCGGGGGGGCACAGATACGCAGTATTTT.